This is a list of T cell receptor beta chains from one sample in a study of T cell responses to AZD1222 COVID-19 vaccine. Profiling relied on immunoSEQ multiplex PCR, and the TCRdb table lists in-frame clones only, not all of them. The sample consists of about 120,000 clones, 90% of them appearing once. The source was peripheral blood, collected 28 days after the second dose of the MenACWY control vaccine. Every receptor here comes from an adult who received the MenACWY meningococcal vaccine as a control. Each CDR3 is given with its conserved first and last residue. Each record gives: D gene, clone size, J gene, V gene, CDR3 DNA, CDR3 protein. A D gene is named only where the DNA matches it firmly. Size is stated for part of the rows, as once, few or many counts, or as a class when the clone is expanded.

>TRBD1|few|TRBJ1-1|TRBV11-1
TGTGCCAGCAGCCCTAGGACAGGGGTAGGCACTGAAGCTTTCTTT
CASSPRTGVGTEAFF
>-|-|TRBJ1-5|TRBV28
TGTGCCAGCAGCCGAAGGGGCAATCAGCCCCAGCATTTT
CASSRRGNQPQHF
>TRBD1|-|TRBJ1-2|TRBV19
TGTGCCAGTAGTAGTCTACAGGGGCTGGGAGGCTACACCTTC
CASSSLQGLGGYTF
>TRBD1|once|TRBJ2-7|TRBV15
TGTGCCACCAGCAGAGCTACCCGTCAGGGGGCGCGTGCCGAGCAGTACTTC
CATSRATRQGARAEQYF
>-|-|TRBJ2-7|TRBV9
TGTGCCAGCAGCCCTCACGTTTGGGATGACGAGCAGTACTTC
CASSPHVWDDEQYF
>TRBD1|-|TRBJ2-5|TRBV24-1
TGTGCCACCAGTGAAAACAGGGGTCGGGAGACCCAGTACTTC
CATSENRGRETQYF
>TRBD2|-|TRBJ2-3|TRBV5-1
TGCGCCAGCAGCGATAGCGGGGGGGTAGATACGCAGTATTTT
CASSDSGGVDTQYF
>-|-|TRBJ1-1|TRBV29-1
TGCAGCGTTTCTCCGACGGGCACTGAAGCTTTCTTT
CSVSPTGTEAFF
>-|-|TRBJ1-2|TRBV6-5
TGTGCCAGCAGATTCGACCGGACGGATGGCTACACCTTC
CASRFDRTDGYTF
>TRBD2|-|TRBJ2-4|TRBV19
TGTGCCAGTAGTATACCCGGGGAGGGCCGGGGGAACATTCAGTACTTC
CASSIPGEGRGNIQYF
>-|-|TRBJ1-1|TRBV9
TGTGCCAGCAGCGTAACCCCTTACATGAACACTGAAGCTTTCTTT
CASSVTPYMNTEAFF
>-|-|TRBJ1-5|TRBV5-1
TGCGCCAGCAGCCACGACGGCCTAAGCAATCAGCCCCAGCATTTT
CASSHDGLSNQPQHF
>TRBD1|-|TRBJ1-2|TRBV12-5
TGTGCTAGTGGTGGACAGGGGTTTTATGGCTACACCTTC
CASGGQGFYGYTF
>-|-|TRBJ1-5|TRBV28
TGTGCCAGCAGTCTACAGGGATACTCTCAGCCCCAGCATTTT
CASSLQGYSQPQHF
>-|-|TRBJ2-3|TRBV28
TGTGCCAGCAGTTTGCTCAGGGGGGTAGATACGCAGTATTTT
CASSLLRGVDTQYF
>-|-|TRBJ1-1|TRBV7-2
TGTGCCAGCAGCTTAAACGGGAGGAACACTGAAGCTTTCTTT
CASSLNGRNTEAFF
>-|-|TRBJ1-3|TRBV29-1
TGCAGCGTTGCAGGGGCCGATGGAAACACCATATATTTT
CSVAGADGNTIYF
>-|-|TRBJ1-4|TRBV27
TGTGCCAGCAGTCCCCTTAGTGGTCGGCATGAAAAACTGTTTTTT
CASSPLSGRHEKLFF
>-|-|TRBJ2-3|TRBV4-1
TGCGCCAGCAGCTGGCGTGGGGCGGATACGCAGTATTTT
CASSWRGADTQYF
>-|-|TRBJ1-2|TRBV13
TGTGCCAGCAGCACCGGATCCGGACGCCTGCTCTATGGCTACACCTTC
CASSTGSGRLLYGYTF